Sequencing of this T cell receptor (beta chain) was carried out in a study of molecular identifiers for immune sequencing clone quantification. The use of previously described methods and listed TCR primers produced the bulk TCR libraries. TCRdb reprocessed the PCR reads via MiXCR and lists one record per CDR3 protein. In the table there are about 640,000 distinct CDR3 sequences, 15% to 20% of which are singletons. The CDR3 has 14 residues. Germline V CDR1 and CDR2: MDHEN, SYDVKM. A few counts support this clonotype. A read error may produce the germline difference seen at one junction end. Isolation of naive CD8 T cells was achieved by sorting on a CD8+CD4-CCR7+CD45RA+ phenotype.

The source is a human donor in good health. Some libraries in this study had Jurkat cell RNA spiked in. The chain links TRBV28 to TRBJ2-7, with 7 positions matching TRBD1. The sequenced sample consisted of naive CD8+ T cells from blood, with Jurkat cell RNA spiked in. Noted subset: FACS-sorted CD8+CD4-CCR7+CD45RA+ naive T cells. CDR3 region: CAGRETGSSYEQYF. The CDR3 DNA reads TGTGCCGGCAGGGAGACAGGGAGCTCCTACGAGCAGTACTTC.